Presented here are 27 T cell receptor beta chains from one specimen sequenced in a study of radiation and T cells in renal cell carcinoma. Time point meaning: blood 4 weeks post-SBRT, at nephrectomy. The treatment is: 15 Gy SBRT to primary tumor, nephrectomy 4 weeks later. Sequenced by immunoSEQ multiplex PCR; TCRdb stores in-frame clones only, minus some. The sample contains 90,000 to 100,000 clones, 80% to 90% of which appear only once. The material was blood, obtained from a patient whose treatment included radiotherapy and nephrectomy. The source is a man aged 55 to 70 with renal cell carcinoma.

The rearrangement uses TRBV11-3 and TRBJ2-3; 9 nucleotides agree with TRBD2. The germline V gene encodes CDR1 SGHNT and CDR2 YENEEA. The CDR3 runs to 13 residues. Trimming removed 5 bases from V and 3 bases from J; junction bases left unmatched: 0. The chain's CDR3 is CASSTSGTDTQYF. The CDR3, as DNA: TGTGCCAGCAGCACTAGCGGGACAGATACGCAGTATTTT. The entire variable domain, with the rest obtained from reference TRBV11-3 and TRBJ2-3, is as follows: EAGVVQSPRYKIIEKKQPVAFWCNPISGHNTLYWYLQNLGQGPELLIRYENEEAVDDSQLPKDRFSAERLKGVDSTLKIQPAELGDSAVYLCASSTSGTDTQYFGPGTRLTVL.

The J gene is TRBJ2-2, the V gene TRBV7-3, with TRBD2 identical over 11 bases. Unmatched junction bases numbered 6, after V lost 6 bases and J lost 6 bases. CDR1 is SGHTA and CDR2 is FQGTGA in the germline V gene. The CDR3 is 15 amino acids. CDR3 amino acids: CASRFGLAGAGELFF. The DNA of the CDR3 is TGTGCCAGCAGATTCGGACTAGCGGGCGCCGGGGAGCTGTTTTTT.

The chain carries TRBV19 and TRBJ2-1; 11 bases are a match to TRBD2. The CDR3 contains 15 residues. Trimming at V came to 6 bases and at J to 5 bases, leaving 6 bases not matched to a gene. Germline loops: CDR1 LNHDA, CDR2 SQIVND (reference sequence). Here the CDR3 DNA reads TGTGCCAGTAGCGGTATAGCGGGAGGGAACAATGAGCAGTTCTTC. It codes for CASSGIAGGNNEQFF. Together with reference TRBV19 and TRBJ2-1, the CDR3 gives the full variable domain: DGGITQSPKYLFRKEGQNVTLSCEQNLNHDAMYWYRQDPGQGLRLIYYSQIVNDFQKGDIAEGYSVSREKKESFPLTVTSAQKNPTAFYLCASSGIAGGNNEQFFGPGTRLTVL.

The genes are TRBV6-6 and TRBJ2-5; 12 bases match TRBD2. Germline values: CDR1 MNHNY, CDR2 SVGAGI (reference sequence). The CDR3 spans 15 residues. Trimming took 8 bases from V and 1 from J; bases not matched to a gene: 5. The DNA of the CDR3 is TGTGCCAGCGGACCTAGCGGGAGGGCCCAAGAGACCCAGTACTTC. Protein product: CASGPSGRAQETQYF.

In DNA form, the CDR3 reads TGCGCCAGCAGCCAAGGGGGATGGGCCGGTGAAAAACTGTTTTTT. It codes for CASSQGGWAGEKLFF. The chain has TRBV4-1 and TRBJ1-4; unclear D gene. The CDR3 runs 15 residues. The ends were cut back, 1 base at V and 7 bases at J, with 13 bases in the middle. Germline-derived CDR1 and CDR2 are MGHRA and YSYEKL.

CDR3 amino acids: CASNRLAGGRETQYF. The CDR3 DNA reads as TGTGCCAGCAACAGACTAGCGGGAGGTCGGGAGACCCAGTACTTC. V is TRBV7-2 and J is TRBJ2-5, with 13 bases that match TRBD2. The junction had 7 bases not matched to a gene; V was cut back by 7 bases and J by 5 bases. CDR1 is SGHTA and CDR2 is FQGNSA in the germline V gene. The CDR3 sequence is 15 residues long.

The J gene is TRBJ2-2, the V gene TRBV7-8, with D possibly TRBD1 on 5 matching bases. The CDR3 sequence is 15 residues long. With 1 base removed from V and 4 bases from J, the gap between germline ends came to 10 bases. CDR1 and CDR2 (germline): SGHVS, FQNEAQ. CDR3 loop: CASSLVGPSTGELFF. The CDR3 nucleotides are TGTGCCAGCAGCTTAGTGGGGCCATCCACCGGGGAGCTGTTTTTT.

V usage is TRBV29-1 and J usage is TRBJ2-3; the D gene could be TRBD1 or TRBD2 (7 bases each). The CDR3 is made up of 14 amino acids. Trimming shortened V by 5 bases and J by 6 bases, and 18 bases separated the two germline ends. Germline CDR1 SQVTM, CDR2 ANQGSEA. The CDR3 spells CSVRQGGTGDTQYF. The CDR3 nucleotides read TGCAGCGTTCGACAGGGAGGGACGGGGGATACGCAGTATTTT.

This clone showed up just a few times. The CDR3 coding sequence is TGTGCCAGCCACGAACAGGGGGCTGGGGAGAACACTGAAGCTTTCTTT. It codes for CASHEQGAGENTEAFF. The V and J genes are TRBV25-1 and TRBJ1-1; TRBD1 agrees at 9 bases. Germline trimming cut 8 bases from V and 1 base from J; bases unmatched to any gene: 11. The germline V gene has CDR1 MGHDK and CDR2 SYGVNS. This CDR3 is 16 amino acids long.

V gene TRBV4-2 combines with J gene TRBJ2-1, with TRBD2 identical over 12 bases. Germline V lookup: CDR1 LGHNA, CDR2 YNFKEQ. The V segment lost 4 bases and the J segment 5 bases; nucleotides outside the gene matches: 6. CDR3 size: 16 residues. In nucleotides, the CDR3 is TGTGCCAGCAGCCCCAGAACTAGCGGGAGGAACAATGAGCAGTTCTTC. This sequence encodes CASSPRTSGRNNEQFF.

The chain employs TRBV25-1 and TRBJ2-3; 11 bases line up with TRBD2. J lost 0 bases, V lost 4 bases, and 3 bases had no gene match. The CDR3 is 16 amino acids. Per germline, CDR1 MGHDK and CDR2 SYGVNS. The CDR3 is CASSGRLAGSTDTQYF. In DNA, the CDR3 is TGTGCCAGCAGTGGTAGACTAGCGGGGAGCACAGATACGCAGTATTTT.

The chain couples TRBV11-2 to TRBJ2-7; the D gene could be TRBD1 or TRBD2 (5 bases each). The CDR3 contains 16 residues. The V and J ends lost 0 bases and 0 bases respectively, with 12 bases between them. Germline-derived CDR1 and CDR2 are SGHAT and FQNNGV. CDR3 DNA sequence: TGTGCCAGCAGCTTAGAGAGGGGTTTGGGCTCCTACGAGCAGTACTTC. It yields the protein CASSLERGLGSYEQYF.

The chain employs TRBV10-3 and TRBJ2-7, with 10 nucleotides matching TRBD2. This CDR3 region has 16 residues. The trim removed 1 base at V and 1 base at J, leaving 4 bases unmatched. Germline V lookup: CDR1 ENHRY, CDR2 SYGVKD. The CDR3 sequence is CAISEFSGRLSYEQYF. The CDR3 DNA follows: TGTGCCATCAGTGAGTTTAGCGGGAGGCTGTCCTACGAGCAGTACTTC.

The J gene is TRBJ1-1, the V gene TRBV27; D uncertain. CDR3 length equals 13 residues. The germline V and J ends were trimmed by 6 bases and 1 base, with 9 bases remaining between them. Germline V gives CDR1 MNHEY, CDR2 SMNVEV (reference sequence). CDR3 bases: TGTGCCAGCAGGCTACAGCCGAACACTGAAGCTTTCTTT. Encoded protein: CASRLQPNTEAFF.

The chain carries TRBV4-1 and TRBJ1-1; D possibly corresponds to TRBD1 (6 bases). The V gene's germline CDR1 is MGHRA and CDR2 YSYEKL. The V end was cut by 4 bases, the J end by 4 bases, with 16 bases between. CDR3 length equals 15 residues. The CDR3 region has the DNA TGCGCCAGCAGCCTCCACCAGGGGCTGGTCACTGAAGCTTTCTTT. Its translation is CASSLHQGLVTEAFF.

The chain combines TRBV5-1 with TRBJ2-6; TRBD1 agrees at 11 bases. CDR1 and CDR2 from the germline V gene are SGHRS and YFSETQ. The CDR3 is 19 residues long. Trimming cost V 4 bases and J 3 bases; bases outside gene matches: 12. The DNA for the CDR3 is TGCGCCAGCAGCCTCACCCTTGGACAGGGGGCAAGTGGGGCCAACGTCCTGACTTTC. The encoded protein is CASSLTLGQGASGANVLTF.

This clone appeared a few times. This chain connects TRBV10-3 to TRBJ2-7, with 8 bases identical to TRBD1. The CDR3 has 15 residues. V was clipped by 0 bases and J by 7 bases; unmatched bases: 8. From germline, CDR1 is ENHRY and CDR2 SYGVKD. The CDR3 DNA reads as TGTGCCATCAGTGAGTCCCGGACTACAGGGGGGGAGCAGTACTTC. It translates to CAISESRTTGGEQYF.

The chain is built from TRBV7-9 and TRBJ1-4; D gene ambiguous. CDR3 length equals 14 residues. V was cut by 6 bases and J by 4 bases, with 12 bases left in between. The germline gives CDR1 SEHNR, CDR2 FQNEAQ (reference sequence). CDR3 DNA sequence: TGTGCCAGCAGTCAACCCGGGGTTAATGAAAAACTGTTTTTT. It is translated as CASSQPGVNEKLFF.

This chain uses TRBV5-1 with TRBJ1-1; 11 bases fit TRBD1. The CDR3 is made up of 16 amino acids. V shed 2 bases and J 4 bases; nucleotides not matched to a gene: 7. Germline CDR1 and CDR2: SGHRS and YFSETQ. CDR3 in amino acids: CASSFRSGTGGTEAFF. CDR3 sequence (DNA): TGCGCCAGCAGCTTCCGGTCCGGGACAGGGGGCACTGAAGCTTTCTTT.

The rearrangement joins TRBV7-3 to TRBJ2-5, with D uncertain. This CDR3 contains 13 residues. Trimming stripped 5 bases from V and 4 bases from J, with 11 bases between. Germline assignment: CDR1 SGHTA and CDR2 FQGTGA. The CDR3 bases are TGTGCCAGCAGCCCCGAGTCCTTAGAGACCCAGTACTTC. Amino acid sequence: CASSPESLETQYF. Combining the CDR3 with reference TRBV7-3 and TRBJ2-5 gives the whole variable domain GAGVSQTPSNKVTEKGKYVELRCDPISGHTALYWYRQSLGQGPEFLIYFQGTGAADDSGLPNDRFFAVRPEGSVSTLKIQRTERGDSAVYLCASSPESLETQYFGPGTRLLVL.

The chain is built from TRBV28 and TRBJ2-7; D tentatively reads TRBD1 or TRBD2 (5 bases each). The V end was cut by 3 bases, the J end by 6 bases, with 9 bases between. The germline CDR1 and CDR2 sequences are MDHEN and SYDVKM. The CDR3 extends over 12 amino acids. The CDR3 DNA follows: TGTGCCAGCAGTTTTTGGGGGTCCGAGCAGTACTTC. This translates into CASSFWGSEQYF.

V gene TRBV28 combines with J gene TRBJ2-4; TRBD1 agrees at 7 bases. The CDR3 has 14 amino acids. Looked up from germline, CDR1 is MDHEN and CDR2 is SYDVKM. V lost 3 bases, J lost 1 base, and 0 bases stayed unmatched. CDR3 sequence: CASSLTGAKNIQYF. Here the CDR3 DNA reads TGTGCCAGCAGTTTGACAGGGGCCAAAAACATTCAGTACTTC.

This clone was found once. The chain joins TRBV9 to TRBJ1-5; possible D gene TRBD1, 5 bases. The CDR3 extends over 14 amino acids. In germline, CDR1 is SGDLS, CDR2 YYNGEE. Trimming cost V 0 bases and J 4 bases, with 8 bases left between them. CDR3 loop: CASSVDGANQPQHF. The DNA for the CDR3 is TGTGCCAGCAGCGTAGACGGGGCTAATCAGCCCCAGCATTTT.

This rearrangement joins TRBV7-9 to TRBJ2-2, with 8 nucleotides matching TRBD2. Germline V gene data show CDR1 as SEHNR and CDR2 as FQNEAQ (reference sequence). The CDR3 totals 19 residues. V shed 0 bases and J 6 bases; nucleotides not matched to a gene: 15. CDR3 region: CASSLARGASYFGPGELFF. Written as DNA, the CDR3 is TGTGCCAGCAGCTTAGCGCGGGGGGCCTCCTACTTTGGGCCCGGGGAGCTGTTTTTT.

The chain links TRBV6-6 to TRBJ2-1, with 13 bases matching TRBD2. CDR3 length: 15 residues. J gave up 7 bases and V 2 bases, and 2 bases lay outside the gene matches. The germline V gene has CDR1 MNHNY and CDR2 SVGAGI (reference sequence). This CDR3 reads CASSYGGLAGNEQFF. CDR3 nucleotide sequence: TGTGCCAGCAGTTACGGGGGACTAGCGGGGAATGAGCAGTTCTTC.

V and J are TRBV4-1 and TRBJ2-5; possible D gene TRBD2, 6 bases. CDR1 MGHRA and CDR2 YSYEKL come from the germline V gene. The CDR3 length is 16 residues. Trimming took 3 bases from V and 7 from J, leaving 21 bases between them. CDR3 bases: TGCGCCAGCAGCCAGGAAGGCGGAAGAGGACTACTGACCCAGTACTTC. It specifies CASSQEGGRGLLTQYF.

The chain recombines TRBV27 with TRBJ2-7; perhaps TRBD1 as D (6 bases). The germline CDR1 and CDR2 sequences are MNHEY and SMNVEV (reference sequence). With 3 bases removed from V and 2 bases from J, the gap between germline ends came to 8 bases. The CDR3 is 13 amino acids. The CDR3 protein is CASSFTGTYEQYF. In nucleotides, the CDR3 is TGTGCCAGCAGTTTCACAGGGACCTACGAGCAGTACTTC.